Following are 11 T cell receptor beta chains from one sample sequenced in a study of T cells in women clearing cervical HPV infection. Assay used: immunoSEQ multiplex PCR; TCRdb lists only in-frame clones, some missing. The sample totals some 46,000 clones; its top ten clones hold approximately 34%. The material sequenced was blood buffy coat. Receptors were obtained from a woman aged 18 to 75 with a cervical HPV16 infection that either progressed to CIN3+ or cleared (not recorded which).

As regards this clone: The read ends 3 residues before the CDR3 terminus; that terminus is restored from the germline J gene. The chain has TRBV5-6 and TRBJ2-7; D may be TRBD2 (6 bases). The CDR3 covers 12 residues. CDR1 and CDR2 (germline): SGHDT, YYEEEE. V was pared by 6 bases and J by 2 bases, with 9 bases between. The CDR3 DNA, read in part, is TGTGCCAGCATCGGGGGTACCTACGAG. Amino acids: CASIGGTYE. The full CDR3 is CASIGGTYEQYF. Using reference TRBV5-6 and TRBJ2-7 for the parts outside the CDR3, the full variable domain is DAGVTQSPTHLIKTRGQQVTLRCSPKSGHDTVSWYQQALGQGPQFIFQYYEEEERQRGNFPDRFSGHQFPNYSSELNVNALLLGDSALYLCASIGGTYEQYFGPGTRLTVT.

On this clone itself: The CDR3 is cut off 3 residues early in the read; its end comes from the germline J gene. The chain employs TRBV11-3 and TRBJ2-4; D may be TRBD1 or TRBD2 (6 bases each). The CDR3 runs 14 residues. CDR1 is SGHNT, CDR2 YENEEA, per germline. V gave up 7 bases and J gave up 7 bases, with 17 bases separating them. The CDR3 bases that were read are TGTGCCAGCACCCCAGGAGGGCAGGGGAACATT. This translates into CASTPGGQGNI. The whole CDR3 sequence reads CASTPGGQGNIQYF.

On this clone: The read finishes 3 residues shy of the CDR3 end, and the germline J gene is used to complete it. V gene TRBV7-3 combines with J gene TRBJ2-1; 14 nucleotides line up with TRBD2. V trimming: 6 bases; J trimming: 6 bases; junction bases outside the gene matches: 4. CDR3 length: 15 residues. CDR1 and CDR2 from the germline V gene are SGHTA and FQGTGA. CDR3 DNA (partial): TGTGCCAGCAGTACCGGACTAGCGGGAGGCAATGAG. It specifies CASSTGLAGGNE. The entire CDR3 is CASSTGLAGGNEQFF.

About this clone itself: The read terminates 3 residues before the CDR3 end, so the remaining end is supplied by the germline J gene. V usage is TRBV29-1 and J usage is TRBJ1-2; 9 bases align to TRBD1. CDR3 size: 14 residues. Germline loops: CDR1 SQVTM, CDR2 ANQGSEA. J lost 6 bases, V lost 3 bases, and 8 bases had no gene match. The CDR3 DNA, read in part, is TGCAGCGTTGACTCTGGGACAGGGCTTAATGGC. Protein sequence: CSVDSGTGLNG. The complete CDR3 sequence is CSVDSGTGLNGYTF.

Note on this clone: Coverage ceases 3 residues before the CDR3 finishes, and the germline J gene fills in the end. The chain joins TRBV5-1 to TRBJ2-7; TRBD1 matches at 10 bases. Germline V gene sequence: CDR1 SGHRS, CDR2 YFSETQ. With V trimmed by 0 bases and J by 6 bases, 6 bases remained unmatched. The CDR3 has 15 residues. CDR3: CASSLGQGAILEQYF. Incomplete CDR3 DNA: TGCGCCAGCAGCTTGGGACAGGGGGCCATACTCGAG.

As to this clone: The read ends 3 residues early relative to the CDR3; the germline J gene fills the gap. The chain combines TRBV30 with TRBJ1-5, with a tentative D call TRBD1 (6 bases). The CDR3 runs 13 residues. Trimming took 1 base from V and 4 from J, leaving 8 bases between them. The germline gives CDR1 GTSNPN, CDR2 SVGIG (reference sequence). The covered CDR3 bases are TGTGCCTGGAGTGGGAGGGGGAATCAGCCC. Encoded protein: CAWSGRGNQP. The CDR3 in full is CAWSGRGNQPQHF.

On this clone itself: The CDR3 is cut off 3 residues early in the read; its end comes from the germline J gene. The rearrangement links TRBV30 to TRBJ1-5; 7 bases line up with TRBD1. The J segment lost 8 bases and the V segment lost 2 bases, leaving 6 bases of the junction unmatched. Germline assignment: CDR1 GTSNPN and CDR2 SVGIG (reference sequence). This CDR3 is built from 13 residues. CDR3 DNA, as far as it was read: TGTGCCTGGAGTAAGACAGGGTTCGAGCCC. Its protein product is CAWSKTGFEP. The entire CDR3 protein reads CAWSKTGFEPQHF.

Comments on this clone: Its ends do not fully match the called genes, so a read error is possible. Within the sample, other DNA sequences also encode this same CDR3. The part of the CDR3 DNA that was read is TGTGCCAGCAGTTACCCCCCTTTTGGGGGGGTAGGGTATGGA. This codes for CASSYPPFGGVGYG. The whole CDR3 sequence is CASSYPPFGGVGYGYTF. This chain uses TRBV6-2 or TRBV6-3 with TRBJ1-2; the D gene is possibly TRBD1 (5 bases). Sequencing ends 3 residues short of the CDR3 end; the germline J gene provides the rest. CDR1 and CDR2 from the germline V gene are MNHEY and SVGEGT. The CDR3 spans 17 residues.

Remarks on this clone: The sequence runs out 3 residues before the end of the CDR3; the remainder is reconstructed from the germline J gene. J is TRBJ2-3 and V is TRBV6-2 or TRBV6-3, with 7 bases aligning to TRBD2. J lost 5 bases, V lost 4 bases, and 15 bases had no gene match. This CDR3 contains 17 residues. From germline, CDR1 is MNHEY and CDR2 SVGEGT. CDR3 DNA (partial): TGTGCCAGCAGTTCTCTGAGACTAGCTTCAGAGGGAGATACG. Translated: CASSSLRLASEGDT. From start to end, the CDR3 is CASSSLRLASEGDTQYF.

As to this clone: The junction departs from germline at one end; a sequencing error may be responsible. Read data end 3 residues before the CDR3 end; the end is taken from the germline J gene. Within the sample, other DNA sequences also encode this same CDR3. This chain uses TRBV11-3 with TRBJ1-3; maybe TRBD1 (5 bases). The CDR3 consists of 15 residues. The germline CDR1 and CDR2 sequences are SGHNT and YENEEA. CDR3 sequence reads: CASSFRRGSGNTIYF. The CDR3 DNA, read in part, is TGTGCCAGCAGCTTTAGAAGGGGCTCTGGAAACACA.

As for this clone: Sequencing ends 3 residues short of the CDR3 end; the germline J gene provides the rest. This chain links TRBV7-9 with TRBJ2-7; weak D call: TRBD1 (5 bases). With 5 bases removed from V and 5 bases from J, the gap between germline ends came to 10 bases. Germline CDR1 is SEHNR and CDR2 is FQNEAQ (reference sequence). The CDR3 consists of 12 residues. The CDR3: CASSRDSHEQYF. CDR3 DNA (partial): TGTGCCAGCAGCCGAGACAGTCACGAG.